This T cell receptor (beta chain) was observed in a study of Tregs in tolerant kidney transplant recipients. The study, taken as a whole, reports: Some patients' samples used different primers over time, so nucleotide sequences weren't comparable.

This table comes from immunoSEQ multiplex PCR, and its TCRdb copy is limited to in-frame clones, with some not included. In all, the sample yields 30,000 or so clones. V was clipped by 4 bases and J by 3 bases, with 14 bases between them. Germline CDR1 and CDR2: SGHDT and YYEEEE. The CDR3 sequence is 14 residues long. Worth noting for this clone: What it recognizes is unknown. The read stops 3 residues short of the end of the CDR3; the missing end is completed from the germline J gene.

Unstimulated regulatory T cells (CD4+CD25+CD127-), CD4+CD25- non-regulatory cells, CD4 and CD8 cells were FACS-sorted from thawed PBMCs. Here the sequenced sample was CD8+ T cells from blood, taken before the transplant. The V gene is TRBV5-6, the J gene TRBJ2-7; tentative D call: TRBD1 (6 bases). This clonotype was obtained from a human donor who received a combined kidney and bone marrow transplant. CDR3 DNA, as far as it was read: TGTGCCAGCAGCCCCGACAGGCTCCACTACGAG. Translated, it gives CASSPDRLHYE. Given in full, the CDR3 is CASSPDRLHYEQYF.